This T cell receptor beta chain comes out of a study of cytomegalovirus exposure and HLA in healthy donors. General study findings and limits: The study listed 150 to 200 cytomegalovirus-associated TCR beta chains.

The PCR had 60 Vbeta and 13 Jbeta primers. In the original processing: Later analysis identified approximately 80 million unique TCR beta chains, roughly 11 million shared. Generated by immunoSEQ multiplex PCR, the TCRdb table keeps only in-frame clones and is missing some. V, J and clone size are those of that table, while D and trimming were read from the DNA. The table includes about 90,000 clones, more than 60% detected once. As concerns this clone: Antigen unknown.

CDR3 length: 17 residues. Germline CDR1 reads SGHRS; CDR2 reads YFSETQ. Trimming at V came to 0 bases and at J to 6 bases, leaving 11 bases not matched to a gene. Sample: PBMCs. V is TRBV5-1 and J is TRBJ2-7, with TRBD2 identical over 11 bases. The receptor's source is a man younger than 45 in good health and CMV-seronegative. The CDR3 DNA reads TGCGCCAGCAGCTTGGTGTTAGCGGGAGGGCCTGAAGGCGAGCAGTACTTC. Amino acids: CASSLVLAGGPEGEQYF.